This TCR beta chain was identified during a study of human T cells and chemical hapten exposure. From the RACE reads, TCRdb called clonotypes with MiXCR, one entry per CDR3 protein. The sample lists about 93,000 distinct CDR3 sequences, roughly 8.5% occurring once. Ten or more counts support this clonotype. The CDR3 length is 16 residues. The germline gives CDR1 LNHDA, CDR2 SQIVND (reference sequence). Trimming pared 3 bases from V and 8 bases from J, leaving 19 bases between. Time point given: pre-sensitization, week 0. Stated treatment: therapeutic diphenylcyclopropenone sensitization with weekly scalp DPC.

This TCR was recovered from a man aged 35-49 years with alopecia areata. Some clones in this sample may be carry-over from other donors' samples. The sequenced sample was whole blood, obtained in connection with sensitization to the hapten diphenylcyclopropenone (DPC). The chain uses TRBV19 and TRBJ2-2; no definite D call. The CDR3 DNA reads TGTGCCAGTAGTATTTTGAGACTCACCCGAATGGGGGAGCTGTTTTTT. Its translation is CASSILRLTRMGELFF.